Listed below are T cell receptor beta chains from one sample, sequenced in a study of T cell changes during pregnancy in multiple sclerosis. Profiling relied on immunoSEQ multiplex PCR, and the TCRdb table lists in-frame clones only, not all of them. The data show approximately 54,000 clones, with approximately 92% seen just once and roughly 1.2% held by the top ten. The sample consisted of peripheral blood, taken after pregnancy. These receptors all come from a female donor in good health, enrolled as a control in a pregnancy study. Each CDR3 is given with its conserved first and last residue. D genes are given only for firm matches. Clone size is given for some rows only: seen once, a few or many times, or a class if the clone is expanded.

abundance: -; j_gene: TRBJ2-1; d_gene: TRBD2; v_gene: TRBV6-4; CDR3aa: CASSEGGLAGIDEQFF; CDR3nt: TGTGCCAGCAGTGAGGGGGGACTAGCGGGTATAGATGAGCAGTTCTTC
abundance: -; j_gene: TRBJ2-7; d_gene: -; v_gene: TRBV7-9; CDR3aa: CASSLATGHHYEQYF; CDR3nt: TGTGCCAGCAGCTTAGCAACGGGACACCACTACGAGCAGTACTTC
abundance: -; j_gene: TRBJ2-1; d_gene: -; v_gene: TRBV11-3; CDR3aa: CASSSRGVRNEQFF; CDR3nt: TGTGCCAGCAGTAGTCGGGGTGTTAGGAATGAGCAGTTCTTC
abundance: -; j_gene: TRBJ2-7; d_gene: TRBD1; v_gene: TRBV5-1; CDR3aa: CASSFSTGGSYEQYF; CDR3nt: TGCGCCAGCAGCTTTTCGACAGGGGGATCCTACGAGCAGTACTTC
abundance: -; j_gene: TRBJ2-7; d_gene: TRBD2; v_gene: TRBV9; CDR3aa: CASSPLAGPPNEQYF; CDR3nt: TGTGCCAGCAGCCCTCTAGCGGGACCCCCCAACGAGCAGTACTTC
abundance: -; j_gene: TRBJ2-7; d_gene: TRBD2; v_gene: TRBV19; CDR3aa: CASSIGTSTYEQYF; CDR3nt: TGTGCCAGTAGTATCGGGACTAGTACCTACGAGCAGTACTTC
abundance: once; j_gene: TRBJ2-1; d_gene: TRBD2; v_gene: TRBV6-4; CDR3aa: CASSRTSGQSNEQFF; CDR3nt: TGTGCCAGCAGTCGGACTAGCGGGCAGTCCAATGAGCAGTTCTTC
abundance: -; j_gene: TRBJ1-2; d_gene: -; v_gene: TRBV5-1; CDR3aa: CASSLAGVSVLGYGYTF; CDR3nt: TGCGCCAGCAGCTTGGCCGGGGTCTCAGTTCTTGGTTATGGCTACACCTTC
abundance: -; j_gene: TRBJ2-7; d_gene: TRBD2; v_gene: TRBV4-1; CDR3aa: CASSQRGTSGYYEQYF; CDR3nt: TGCGCCAGCAGCCAACGAGGGACTAGCGGATACTACGAGCAGTACTTC
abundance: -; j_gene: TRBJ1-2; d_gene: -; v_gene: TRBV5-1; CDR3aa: CASSSLPRGAHGYTF; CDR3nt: TGCGCCAGCAGCTCGCTCCCTCGGGGGGCTCATGGCTACACCTTC
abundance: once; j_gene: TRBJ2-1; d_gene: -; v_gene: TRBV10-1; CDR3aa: CASSESGRMRQFF; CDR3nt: TGCGCCAGCAGTGAGTCGGGCAGGATGAGGCAGTTCTTC
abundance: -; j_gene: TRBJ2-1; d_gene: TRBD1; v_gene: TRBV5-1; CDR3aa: CASSLYRGRNNEQFF; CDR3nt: TGCGCCAGCAGCTTGTACAGGGGCCGAAACAATGAGCAGTTCTTC
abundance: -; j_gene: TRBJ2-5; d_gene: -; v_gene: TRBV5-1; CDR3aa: CASSFERPREETQYF; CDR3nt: TGCGCCAGCAGTTTCGAGAGGCCCCGTGAGGAGACCCAGTACTTC
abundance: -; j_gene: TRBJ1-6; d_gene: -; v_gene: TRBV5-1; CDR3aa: CASSLVEGSRTFGNSPLHF; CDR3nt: TGCGCCAGCAGCTTGGTTGAAGGAAGCCGAACTTTCGGGAATTCACCCCTCCACTTT
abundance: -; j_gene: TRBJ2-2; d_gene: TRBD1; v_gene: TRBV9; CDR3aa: CASSVEGQAMNTGELFF; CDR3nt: TGTGCCAGCAGCGTAGAAGGACAGGCTATGAACACCGGGGAGCTGTTTTTT
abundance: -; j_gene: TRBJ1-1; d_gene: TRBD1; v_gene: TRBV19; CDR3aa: CASSTGQGALNTEAFF; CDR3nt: TGTGCCAGTAGTACCGGCCAGGGGGCCCTGAACACTGAAGCTTTCTTT
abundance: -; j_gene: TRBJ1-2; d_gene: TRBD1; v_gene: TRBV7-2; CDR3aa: CASSLRQGNYGYTF; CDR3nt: TGTGCCAGCAGCCTTCGACAGGGGAACTATGGCTACACCTTC
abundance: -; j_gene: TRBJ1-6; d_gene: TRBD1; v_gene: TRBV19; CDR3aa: CASSIGAGTEKQNSPLHF; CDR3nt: TGTGCCAGTAGTATTGGGGCCGGGACAGAGAAGCAGAATTCACCCCTCCACTTT
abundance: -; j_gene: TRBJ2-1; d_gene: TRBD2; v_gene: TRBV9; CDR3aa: CASSAGGWANEQFF; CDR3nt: TGTGCCAGCAGCGCCGGGGGGTGGGCTAATGAGCAGTTCTTC
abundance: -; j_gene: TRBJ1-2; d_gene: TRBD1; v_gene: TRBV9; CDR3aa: CASSPGTGGIYGYTF; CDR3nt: TGTGCCAGCAGCCCAGGAACAGGGGGGATCTATGGCTACACCTTC
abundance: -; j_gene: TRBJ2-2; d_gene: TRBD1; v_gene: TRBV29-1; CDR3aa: CSVIFSTGDNTGELFF; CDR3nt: TGCAGCGTCATATTCTCGACAGGGGATAACACCGGGGAGCTGTTTTTT
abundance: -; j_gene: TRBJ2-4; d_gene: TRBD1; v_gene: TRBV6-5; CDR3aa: CASSYSGQGKNIQYF; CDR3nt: TGTGCCAGCAGTTACTCGGGACAGGGGAAAAACATTCAGTACTTC
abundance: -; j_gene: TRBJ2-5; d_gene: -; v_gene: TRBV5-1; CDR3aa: CASSLGAGMETQYF; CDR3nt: TGCGCCAGCAGCTTGGGCGCAGGGATGGAGACCCAGTACTTC
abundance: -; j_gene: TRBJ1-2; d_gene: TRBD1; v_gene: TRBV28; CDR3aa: CASRQGAKYGYTF; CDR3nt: TGTGCCAGTCGACAGGGGGCAAAGTATGGCTACACCTTC
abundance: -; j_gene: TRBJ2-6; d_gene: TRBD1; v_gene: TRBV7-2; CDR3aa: CASITGGRSGANVLTF; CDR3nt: TGTGCCAGCATCACAGGGGGCAGGTCTGGGGCCAACGTCCTGACTTTC
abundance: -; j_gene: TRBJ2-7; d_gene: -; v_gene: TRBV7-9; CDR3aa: CASSLLGGTVDYEQYF; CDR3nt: TGTGCCAGCAGCCTCCTAGGAGGGACAGTTGACTACGAGCAGTACTTC
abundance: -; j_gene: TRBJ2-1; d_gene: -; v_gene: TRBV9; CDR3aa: CASSATQGNEQFF; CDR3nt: TGTGCCAGCAGCGCGACCCAGGGGAATGAGCAGTTCTTC